This T cell receptor (beta chain) was identified during a study of blood T cell repertoires in COVID-19. Study at large: From the United States, Italy and Spain came samples of acute and convalescent COVID-19. T cells, B-cell-depleted T cells, or PBMCs provided the cDNA or gDNA that served as material.

Original handling: Scientists estimated how many nucleated cells there were by amplifying reference gene primers. Libraries were prepared by immunoSEQ multiplex PCR; TCRdb keeps only in-frame clonotypes and omits some of them. V and J calls and clone size follow that table, whereas D and trimming were derived from the DNA. The repertoire holds approximately 75,000 clones, with approximately 85% as singletons. This clone has a single count. With V trimmed by 4 bases and J by 6 bases, 11 bases remained unmatched. The CDR3 covers 16 residues. CDR1 is SGHRS, CDR2 YFSETQ, per germline. V is TRBV5-1 and J is TRBJ2-2; TRBD2 aligns across 8 bases. The origin of this receptor is a man older than 75 with acute or convalescent COVID-19. Sequenced: peripheral blood. CDR3 amino acids: CASSPGLAGGAGELFF. The CDR3 region has the DNA TGCGCCAGCAGCCCTGGACTAGCCGGGGGCGCCGGGGAGCTGTTTTTT.